The next 11 T cell receptor beta chains were all read from a single sample in a study of technical replicates of blood from several donors. Generated by immunoSEQ multiplex PCR, the TCRdb table keeps only in-frame clones and is missing some. The sample has 35,000 to 50,000 clones, roughly 96% seen once. Sequencing was carried out using T cells isolated from PBMCs. These receptors came from a human donor in good health.

This chain connects TRBV4-1 to TRBJ2-1; D possibly corresponds to TRBD2 (5 bases). CDR1 is MGHRA and CDR2 is YSYEKL in the germline V gene. V dropped 0 bases and J dropped 7 bases, with 10 bases sitting between them. The CDR3 loop spans 14 amino acids. In DNA, the CDR3 is TGCGCCAGCAGCCAAGAATCAGCGGATAATGAGCAGTTCTTC. Its protein product is CASSQESADNEQFF.

The chain recombines TRBV5-4 with TRBJ2-1; 8 nucleotides agree with TRBD2. Per germline, CDR1 SGHNT and CDR2 YYREEE (reference sequence). There are 15 residues in the CDR3. With 0 bases clipped from V and 2 bases from J, the junction kept 1 base outside the gene matches. The CDR3 region is CASSLAAGAYNEQFF. CDR3 sequence (DNA): TGTGCCAGCAGCTTGGCAGCGGGAGCCTACAATGAGCAGTTCTTC. Full variable domain (outside the CDR3, taken from reference TRBV5-4 and TRBJ2-1): ETGVTQSPTHLIKTRGQQVTLRCSSQSGHNTVSWYQQALGQGPQFIFQYYREEENGRGNFPPRFSGLQFPNYSSELNVNALELDDSALYLCASSLAAGAYNEQFFGPGTRLTVL.

This sequence joins TRBV6-6 and TRBJ2-1; no clear D gene. The V and J ends lost 2 bases and 0 bases respectively, with 5 bases between them. The CDR3 is made up of 14 amino acids. CDR1 is MNHNY and CDR2 is SVGAGI in the germline V gene (reference sequence). The CDR3, as DNA: TGTGCCAGCAGTTACGTAGCCTCCTACAATGAGCAGTTCTTC. Its protein product is CASSYVASYNEQFF.

CDR3 in amino acids: CASSLGLAGATDTQYF. As DNA, the CDR3 is TGTGCCAGCAGCTTGGGTCTAGCGGGAGCGACAGATACGCAGTATTTT. The chain joins TRBV5-4 to TRBJ2-3, with 10 bases matching TRBD2. The CDR3 has 16 residues. Germline CDR1 and CDR2: SGHNT and YYREEE (reference sequence). V lost 0 bases, J lost 3 bases, and 4 bases stayed unmatched.

V gene TRBV6-5 combines with J gene TRBJ1-5, with 10 bases that match TRBD1. The germline CDR1 and CDR2 sequences are MNHEY and SVGAGI. The junction had 1 base not matched to a gene; V was cut back by 6 bases and J by 2 bases. CDR3 size: 14 residues. The CDR3 region is CASRGQGRNQPQHF. DNA of the CDR3: TGTGCCAGCAGGGGACAGGGGCGCAATCAGCCCCAGCATTTT.

The chain is built from TRBV7-3 and TRBJ2-1, with 11 bases fitting TRBD1. V lost 5 bases to trimming and J lost 8 bases; unmatched junction nucleotides: 5. Germline CDR1 SGHTA, CDR2 FQGTGA. This CDR3 is built from 14 residues. The CDR3 nucleotides read TGTGCCAGCAGCGGGGGACAGGGGGTCGATGAGCAGTTCTTC. Translating it yields CASSGGQGVDEQFF.

CDR3 residues: CASRGAPGQSSGNTIYF. DNA of the CDR3: TGTGCCAGCAGGGGAGCGCCGGGACAGAGCTCTGGAAACACCATATATTTT. V and J are TRBV25-1 and TRBJ1-3, with TRBD1 identical over 7 bases. CDR1 MGHDK and CDR2 SYGVNS come from the germline V gene. This CDR3 has 17 amino acids. Trimming at V came to 6 bases and at J to 0 bases, leaving 11 bases not matched to a gene.

The V and J genes are TRBV30 and TRBJ2-7; no definite D call. CDR3 length: 11 amino acids. Trimming shortened V by 2 bases and J by 3 bases, and 5 bases separated the two germline ends. The germline V gene encodes CDR1 GTSNPN and CDR2 SVGIG (reference sequence). The CDR3 DNA sequence: TGTGCCTGGAGTTCGTTCTACGAGCAGTACTTC. This sequence encodes CAWSSFYEQYF.

This sequence joins TRBV19 and TRBJ2-7, with D perhaps TRBD1 (5 bases). The germline V and J ends were trimmed by 4 bases and 5 bases, with 18 bases remaining between them. The CDR3 consists of 15 residues. CDR1 LNHDA and CDR2 SQIVND come from the germline V gene (reference sequence). For the CDR3, the DNA is TGTGCCAGTAGTACGCCCGCGCAGGGAAGTGACGAGCAGTACTTC. Its protein product is CASSTPAQGSDEQYF.

The rearrangement uses TRBV27 and TRBJ2-7, with TRBD2 identical over 11 bases. The junction had 6 bases not matched to a gene; V was cut back by 8 bases and J by 0 bases. This CDR3 is built from 15 residues. Germline lookup yields CDR1 MNHEY and CDR2 SMNVEV (reference sequence). CDR3 DNA: TGTGCCAGCCGTAGACTAGCGGGAAACTCCTACGAGCAGTACTTC. Translation: CASRRLAGNSYEQYF.

This rearrangement joins TRBV5-5 to TRBJ2-1, with a possible D match to TRBD2 (5 bases). V lost 2 bases and J lost 3, with 12 bases in between. CDR1 is SGHKS and CDR2 is YYEKEE in the germline V gene (reference sequence). The CDR3 contains 15 residues. The CDR3 loop reads CASSLIRTGYNEQFF. The CDR3 nucleotides are TGTGCCAGCAGCTTAATAAGGACTGGCTACAATGAGCAGTTCTTC.